This T cell receptor beta chain came from a study of blood T cell repertoires in COVID-19. Across the study: PBMCs, B-cell-depleted T cells, or T cells were the source of the cDNA or gDNA that made up the material.

The table came from immunoSEQ multiplex PCR; TCRdb's copy has only in-frame clones and leaves some out. Found here are more than 300,000 clones, 85% to 90% of them singletons; the top ten hold 7% to 8%. Seattle cases were enrolled at active infection and followed longitudinally. The clonotype originates from a woman between 65 and 79 years old with COVID-19, enrolled during active disease. The sample was peripheral blood.

The DNA of the CDR3 is TGTGCCAGCAGCCCCTCGGAACAGCGGGGGGCAGGAGAGCAGTTCTTC. Translating it yields CASSPSEQRGAGEQFF. The chain recombines TRBV3-1 (or the pseudogene TRBV3-2) with TRBJ2-1; 9 nucleotides line up with TRBD2. V lost 4 bases to trimming and J lost 10 bases; unmatched junction nucleotides: 14. The CDR3 is made up of 16 amino acids. The germline V gene has CDR1 LGHDT and CDR2 YNNKEL (reference sequence).